This T cell receptor (beta chain) was documented in a study of blood T cell repertoires in COVID-19. Background on the study: COVID-19 samples from acute and convalescent phases originated in the United States, Italy and Spain. The analysed material was cDNA or gDNA that came from T cells, B-cell-depleted T cells, or PBMCs.

CDR1 and CDR2 from the germline V gene are SEHNR and FQNEAQ (reference sequence). This CDR3 contains 13 residues. Trimming shortened V by 0 bases and J by 5 bases, and 7 bases separated the two germline ends. How the authors handled the data: Reference gene primers were amplified, and this amplification served to estimate nucleated cell counts. Generated by immunoSEQ multiplex PCR, the TCRdb table keeps only in-frame clones and is missing some. D and trimming come from the DNA, and the V and J calls and clone size come from that table. The sample yields about 120,000 clones, around 81% seen once. The sequenced sample consisted of peripheral blood. The sequence came from a woman aged 45-60 years with acute or convalescent COVID-19. V usage is TRBV7-9 and J usage is TRBJ2-5; no reliable D call. The CDR3 DNA reads as TGTGCCAGCAGCTTAGCCTATTTGGAGACCCAGTACTTC. It codes for CASSLAYLETQYF.